This T cell receptor beta chain derives from a study of cytomegalovirus exposure and HLA in healthy donors (dated by TCRdb to about 2017). Broadly, across the study: An earlier analysis of approximately 640 of the donors reported 250 to 300 Gb of sequence data and roughly 100 million unique TCR beta sequences from about 179 million T cells. Because of strong linkage in the cohort, roughly five DR-DQ haplotypes were treated as single units for association and clustering. HLA typing included class I and class II loci at four-digit resolution. To study patterns of TCR occurrence, a later analysis re-analyzed previously published TCR beta repertoires from several hundred donors and added high-resolution HLA genotyping. The number of typed donors differed by locus: about 620-630 for A, B, C, DRB1 and DQB1; approximately 520 for DQA1; approximately 600 for DPA1; and about 450 for DPB1. In the later analysis, no new phenotypic data were used to find candidate immune exposures; instead, reliance was placed on TCR beta sequences and their occurrence across donors. The study aimed to test whether cataloging public T cell receptors could reveal signatures of past pathogen exposure. Using immunosequencing, the study profiled T cell repertoires from 550 to 750 subjects and related those repertoires to cytomegalovirus serostatus. To predict cytomegalovirus infection status, the study combined high-throughput TCR immunosequencing, statistical association of individual TCRs with disease status, and machine learning. A separate validation cohort of about 110 different subjects was used in addition to the roughly 670-subject first cohort. Among some 410 genotyped donors of the cohort, an average of around 240,000 unique TCR beta nucleotide sequences were sequenced per donor, about a sixth of them non-productive. In an earlier analysis of a few hundred of the donors, high-throughput TCR beta sequencing was used to judge whether each TCR beta V gene segment behaved as functional or pseudogenic. An early release covering 500 to 750 HLA-typed donors comprised approximately 300 gigabases of sequencing data and tens of millions of unique TCR sequences. Genome-wide SNP genotypes for about three fifths of the roughly 700 donors were used in a later genetic analysis, which treated that subset as a discovery cohort. Donor age, sex, ethnicity and CMV serostatus were collected together with the repertoire data. All discovery cohort repertoires had been generated on a single sequencing platform. Of the approximately 400 genotyped donors, 75% to 85% were placed in the genetic ancestry cluster associated with self-reported Caucasian donors. Beyond this particular receptor, the publication reports: Across donors, most TCR sequences were observed very rarely, whereas some public TCRs were present in many individuals. A group of highly shared sequence variants was considered likely to be a technical artifact of the sequencing pipeline. Immune exposure information for the cohort was limited to CMV serostatus. Three of the identified cytomegalovirus-associated TCR beta chains were confirmed in vitro to be specific for cytomegalovirus antigens. A later analysis found that HLA-associated TCR beta chains were more clonally expanded and had lower generation probabilities than equally common non-associated chains. According to a later analysis, most CMV-associated TCR beta chains appeared to be HLA-restricted, and the HLA associations seemed to be driven largely by CMV exposure. In a later analysis, the rate of TCR association differed among HLA loci, with DRB1 alleles having the most associated TCRs and HLA-C alleles having the fewest. A later genetic analysis associated a missense DCLRE1C variant with V-gene and J-gene trimming of TCR beta chains, and an independent cohort replicated the association. An earlier analysis of around 600 of the donors showed that most TCR beta V segments appeared in productive rearrangements either about 87% or about 30% of the time, which broadly matched IMGT annotations. Specific HLA alleles were associated with 16,951 TCR beta sequences at a false discovery rate of 0.05 in a later analysis. Correlated functional status among segregating V segments might reflect linkage disequilibrium, but an unknown experimental factor could not be ruled out. In the study, approximately 150 TCR beta chains were listed as associated with cytomegalovirus. HLA typing was unavailable for some donors at each locus, so association tests used only the typed subset. The earlier analysis of 587 of the donors excluded around 17 rarely observed V segments, including chromosome 9 orphons, because counts were too low. When HLA alleles, especially DR and DQ, strongly co-occurred, attributing TCR associations to individual alleles was difficult. Presence/absence analyses assumed roughly uniform sequencing depth across donors, an assumption that may not hold. The classifier was reported to diagnose cytomegalovirus status with high specificity and sensitivity in both the original and validation cohorts. A later analysis reported that several top co-occurrence clusters appeared linked to parvovirus B19, influenza, CMV and Epstein-Barr virus. A further reported finding was that TCR beta sequences accurately predicted the HLA-A and HLA-B alleles for most subjects in the first cohort. The authors suggested that the approach could potentially be generalized to other disease states and immunological phenotypes. The cohort was sequenced for TCR beta chains only, and without alpha or paired-chain data the features that could be detected were limited. Some IMGT-functional V segments, including TRBV6-2 and TRBV6-3, could not be distinguished by the 87-base-pair reads and were therefore excluded. Compared with the approximately 670-donor mean, donors in an Asian-associated ancestry cluster had fewer N-insertions in productive TCRs, according to a later genetic analysis.

The cohort consisted of 666 healthy bone marrow donors. At the time of sampling, all cohort members were nominally healthy, though unrecorded immune exposures were likely present. The donor was CMV seronegative and was included in the group of over 300 seronegative cohort members. Each donor provided a peripheral blood sample, and peripheral blood mononuclear cells were used for TCR beta sequencing. The Qiagen DNeasy Blood Extraction Kit was used to extract genomic DNA from the blood cell samples. There are 14 amino acids in the CDR3, from cysteine to phenylalanine inclusive. Only CDR3 DNA is held: 42 bases, read in frame from base 1. The germline V gene yields SGDLS for CDR1 and YYNGEE for CDR2. V has 0 bases trimmed and J has 4 bases trimmed; junction bases matching no gene number 3. Library prep was done by the immunoSEQ multiplex PCR assay. For the multiplex PCR, a mixture combining 60 forward primers for TCR Vbeta segments and 13 reverse primers for TCR Jbeta segments was used. The CDR3 region of rearranged TCR beta genes was amplified from genomic DNA with a multiplex PCR assay. Amplified TCR beta libraries were sequenced as 87-base-pair reads on the Illumina HiSeq System. The study's processing was this. Across the 500 to 750 repertoires, a later analysis counted 80 million or so unique TCR beta chains, some 11 million of which were shared by at least two donors. Raw reads were error-corrected and collapsed into unique sequences with a nearest-neighbor algorithm that merged closely related sequences to remove PCR and sequencing errors. CDR3 sequences were aligned to IMGT reference sequences to assign V, D and J gene segments. Each retained sequence needed at least a six-nucleotide match to both a V gene segment and a J gene segment. A rearrangement counted as productive if the CDR3 had no stop codons and remained in frame with V and J, and every other rearrangement counted as non-productive. Following IMGT convention, CDR3 was defined as the stretch from the second conserved V-encoded cysteine to the conserved J-encoded phenylalanine. The earlier analysis of a few hundred of the donors excluded sequences that lacked an unambiguous match to a single V gene segment. In an earlier analysis of several hundred of the donors, V segments were called functional above 56.7% productive rearrangements and were called segregating when the between-donor standard deviation exceeded 5%. A statistical classification framework was developed to diagnose cytomegalovirus status using the catalog of TCR beta chain sequences. V and J gene assignment, in a later analysis, came from comparing TCR nucleotide sequences with IMGT/GENE-DB human TR gene sequences. The TCRdist pipeline was used in a later analysis to assign CDR3 sequences and most-parsimonious VDJ recombination scenarios. A later analysis defined each TCR beta chain by its CDR3 amino acid sequence plus V-gene family, and excluded reads lacking a unique V-gene family. To address suspected cross-contamination and a sequencing artifact, a later analysis removed several hundred highly shared, low-generation-probability nucleotide sequences. A later analysis calculated a clonal expansion index for each public chain from normalized within-repertoire ranks of inferred template counts. In a later analysis, generation probabilities were computed with a VDJ recombination model fitted to out-of-frame rearrangements, and the resulting probabilities were checked against IGoR. In a later analysis, TCR-TCR, TCR-HLA and TCR-CMV co-occurrence was scored with hypergeometric tests, and a repertoire-size bias correction was applied to TCR pairs. A later analysis estimated false discovery rates by permuting HLA or CMV assignments 20 times. In a later analysis, co-occurring TCRs were grouped using DBSCAN, and TCRdist sequence similarity was added for clustering within HLA-allele-positive subsets. Repertoires with fewer than 30,000 or more than 120,000 public chains, plus five repertoires with anomalous nucleotide sharing, were excluded from co-occurrence clustering. TCRdb obtained this table from immuneACCESS and retained in-frame rearrangements with V and J assigned. These tables miss some clones; where compared with another copy, unresolved V genes account for less than half of the shortfall, and the remainder is unexplained. Clone size and the V and J calls come from that table; the DNA yielded D and trimming. This sample holds around 120,000 clones; roughly 82% were observed only once. 2% to 3% of the sample is held by the ten biggest clonotypes.

About this clone itself: Its antigen target is currently unknown. One base away there is no much larger clone; base qualities are not given.

This clonotype was obtained from a man between 45 and 60 years old in good health and CMV-seronegative. The sample taken for sequencing was PBMCs. The V and J genes are TRBV9 and TRBJ2-7; 8 bases in the junction line up with TRBD2. In nucleotides, the sequence is TGTGCCAGCAGCGTAGCGGGGGGGGAGTACGAGCAGTACTTC. Translated, this gives CASSVAGGEYEQYF. Here the CDR3 is joined to the reference TRBV9 and TRBJ2-7 genes, and the full variable domain is: DSGVTQTPKHLITATGQRVTLRCSPRSGDLSVYWYQQSLDQGLQFLIQYYNGEERAKGNILERFSAQQFPDLHSELNLSSLELGDSALYFCASSVAGGEYEQYFGPGTRLTVT.